A single sample gave rise to the 21 T cell receptor beta chains below, sequenced in a study of blood T cell repertoires in COVID-19. The assay was immunoSEQ multiplex PCR, and TCRdb's table has in-frame clones only and misses some. The sample carries around 150,000 clones, about 87% recorded once. The sample comprised peripheral blood. Every receptor here comes from a woman in her sixties or seventies with COVID-19, enrolled during active disease.

This chain uses TRBV2 with TRBJ1-1, with unresolved D. This CDR3 contains 13 residues. Germline V gene sequence: CDR1 SNHLY, CDR2 FYNNEI. V gave up 7 bases and J gave up 1 base, with 10 bases separating them. The CDR3 DNA follows: TGTGCCAGCATCGAGACAACGAACACTGAAGCTTTCTTT. Translation gives CASIETTNTEAFF.

J is TRBJ2-7 and V is TRBV5-1, with TRBD1 matching 10 bases. The germline V gene has CDR1 SGHRS and CDR2 YFSETQ. The CDR3 length is 15 residues. The trim removed 0 bases at V and 6 bases at J, leaving 6 bases unmatched. CDR3 nucleotide sequence: TGCGCCAGCAGCTTGGGGACAGGGGGGATTGGCGAGCAGTACTTC. Encoded protein: CASSLGTGGIGEQYF.

The chain joins TRBV5-1 to TRBJ2-7; possibly TRBD2 for D (6 bases). With 0 bases removed from V and 5 bases from J, the gap between germline ends came to 15 bases. The CDR3 runs to 15 residues. Germline-derived CDR1 and CDR2 are SGHRS and YFSETQ. CDR3 loop: CASSLGGGNWDEQYF. The CDR3 nucleotides read TGCGCCAGCAGCTTGGGTGGGGGGAATTGGGACGAGCAGTACTTC.

This chain links TRBV6-5 with TRBJ2-3; 8 nucleotides agree with TRBD1. The V and J ends lost 6 bases and 4 bases, in that order; junction bases with no gene match: 9. CDR1 MNHEY and CDR2 SVGAGI come from the germline V gene. This CDR3 is built from 15 residues. This CDR3 reads CASRPQGAFPDTQYF. Here the CDR3 DNA reads TGTGCCAGCAGGCCCCAGGGGGCCTTCCCAGATACGCAGTATTTT.

This chain connects TRBV5-1 to TRBJ2-7; 10 bases are a match to TRBD2. The trim removed 0 bases at V and 5 bases at J, leaving 5 bases unmatched. The CDR3 extends over 15 amino acids. Germline V gene data show CDR1 as SGHRS and CDR2 as YFSETQ. CDR3 DNA: TGCGCCAGCAGCTTGGAAGCTAGCGGGGGAAACGAGCAGTACTTC. This encodes CASSLEASGGNEQYF. Based on the CDR3 plus reference TRBV5-1 and TRBJ2-7, the full variable domain is KAGVTQTPRYLIKTRGQQVTLSCSPISGHRSVSWYQQTPGQGLQFLFEYFSETQRNKGNFPGRFSGRQFSNSRSEMNVSTLELGDSALYLCASSLEASGGNEQYFGPGTRLTVT.

The chain employs TRBV5-6 and TRBJ2-4, with unresolved D. Germline assignment: CDR1 SGHDT and CDR2 YYEEEE. The ends were cut back, 0 bases at V and 6 bases at J, with 10 bases in the middle. The CDR3 consists of 14 residues. This CDR3 is CASSLVLGRNIQYF. Here the CDR3 DNA reads TGTGCCAGCAGCTTGGTTCTGGGCAGAAACATTCAGTACTTC.

V is TRBV5-5 and J is TRBJ2-7; D is perhaps TRBD2 (6 bases). The CDR3 has 13 amino acids. V lost 4 bases and J lost 6, with 14 bases in between. CDR1 and CDR2 (germline): SGHKS, YYEKEE (reference sequence). The CDR3: CASSPTSLREQYF. In DNA, the CDR3 is TGTGCCAGCAGCCCAACTAGCTTACGCGAGCAGTACTTC. Looking up the rest from reference TRBV5-5 and TRBJ2-7 gives the full variable domain: DAGVTQSPTHLIKTRGQQVTLRCSPISGHKSVSWYQQVLGQGPQFIFQYYEKEERGRGNFPDRFSARQFPNYSSELNVNALLLGDSALYLCASSPTSLREQYFGPGTRLTVT.

V gene TRBV6-5 combines with J gene TRBJ1-1, with TRBD1 identical over 8 bases. The germline CDR1 and CDR2 sequences are MNHEY and SVGAGI. The CDR3 length is 13 residues. Germline trimming cut 6 bases from V and 3 bases from J; bases unmatched to any gene: 3. The CDR3 bases are TGTGCCAGCAGATTGGACAGGGACACTGAAGCTTTCTTT. Its protein product is CASRLDRDTEAFF.

In its sample, this clone was seen once. This sequence joins TRBV4-2 and TRBJ2-2; 15 bases align to TRBD2. Per the germline V gene, CDR1 is LGHNA and CDR2 is YNFKEQ. V was clipped by 4 bases and J by 6 bases; unmatched bases: 24. The CDR3 extends over 23 amino acids. The CDR3 region has the DNA TGTGCCAGCAGCCCTGCCCGGACTAGCGGGGGGGCATCACATACCCGAACACCCGGGGAGCTGTTTTTT. Translated, it gives CASSPARTSGGASHTRTPGELFF.

The chain employs TRBV7-2 and TRBJ1-1, with D possibly being TRBD1 (6 bases). Germline V gene sequence: CDR1 SGHTA, CDR2 FQGNSA. The CDR3 length is 15 residues. V was trimmed by 5 bases and J by 1 base, leaving 14 bases between them. The CDR3: CASSPKSGENTEAFF. In DNA, the CDR3 is TGTGCCAGCAGCCCTAAATCAGGGGAGAACACTGAAGCTTTCTTT.

This sequence joins TRBV2 and TRBJ2-5; TRBD1 aligns across 11 bases. V was pared by 5 bases and J by 2 bases, with 1 base of the junction left unmatched. Looked up from germline, CDR1 is SNHLY and CDR2 is FYNNEI. There are 14 residues in the CDR3. The CDR3 DNA follows: TGTGCCAGCAGTCGGGACAGGGGGCAAGAGACCCAGTACTTC. Translation gives CASSRDRGQETQYF.

The gene calls are TRBV7-9 and TRBJ1-2; a possible D gene is TRBD1 (6 bases). Germline lookup yields CDR1 SEHNR and CDR2 FQNEAQ (reference sequence). CDR3 length: 18 residues. The V end lost 4 bases, the J end lost 2 bases, and 23 bases lay between the germline ends. CDR3 DNA: TGTGCCAGCAGCTCCGCCGGGACACCGCCCCCAACAAACTATGGCTACACCTTC. Translation gives CASSSAGTPPPTNYGYTF.

The chain employs TRBV19 and TRBJ1-1, with D possibly being TRBD1 (6 bases). CDR3 length equals 14 residues. Per germline, CDR1 LNHDA and CDR2 SQIVND (reference sequence). The V gene lost 3 bases and the J gene lost 4 bases, with 12 bases spanning the gap. The CDR3 DNA reads as TGTGCCAGTAGTATTCCACAGGGTGGCACTGAAGCTTTCTTT. It encodes CASSIPQGGTEAFF.

The CDR3 DNA reads as TGTGCCACCAGCTTCCCGCCGGGACAGGGGTTTCAGCCCCAGCATTTT. This sequence encodes CATSFPPGQGFQPQHF. The chain combines TRBV15 with TRBJ1-5; TRBD1 matches at 10 bases. The CDR3 loop spans 16 amino acids. The V segment lost 5 bases and the J segment 6 bases; nucleotides outside the gene matches: 10. CDR1 and CDR2 from the germline V gene are LNHNV and YYDKDF (reference sequence).

The chain is built from TRBV3-1 (or the pseudogene TRBV3-2) and TRBJ2-3; the match to TRBD2 covers 8 bases. V dropped 0 bases and J dropped 9; count of bases not matched to a gene: 11. CDR1 is LGHDT and CDR2 is YNNKEL in the germline V gene (reference sequence). The CDR3 is 16 amino acids. The CDR3 DNA follows: TGTGCCAGCAGCCAAGATGGTCCGGGCGGGGGGCGGACGCAGTATTTT. It translates to CASSQDGPGGGRTQYF.

The rearrangement uses TRBV5-4 and TRBJ1-6, with D unclear. Trimming took 1 base from V and 2 from J, leaving 7 bases between them. Germline V CDR1 and CDR2: SGHNT, YYREEE (reference sequence). This CDR3 contains 15 residues. The CDR3 DNA is TGTGCCAGCAGCTTGCGAGGGACCTATAATTCACCCCTCCACTTT. Encoded protein: CASSLRGTYNSPLHF.

This clone was found once. This chain joins TRBV7-9 and TRBJ1-6; D uncertain. The CDR3 is made up of 15 amino acids. V lost 5 bases to trimming and J lost 8 bases, with 16 bases between them. CDR1 SEHNR and CDR2 FQNEAQ come from the germline V gene (reference sequence). CDR3 residues: CASSLWAGLDSPLHF. The CDR3, as DNA: TGTGCCAGCAGCCTGTGGGCAGGCTTGGATTCACCCCTCCACTTT.

This sequence joins TRBV2 and TRBJ2-7; 10 bases line up with TRBD1. CDR3 length: 16 amino acids. With 4 bases clipped from V and 2 bases from J, the junction kept 8 bases outside the gene matches. Germline CDR1 and CDR2: SNHLY and FYNNEI. CDR3 region: CASSGGTGASPYEQYF. CDR3 bases: TGTGCCAGCAGTGGTGGGACAGGGGCAAGCCCCTACGAGCAGTACTTC.

V gene TRBV28 combines with J gene TRBJ2-3; 16 bases map to TRBD2. The CDR3 is made up of 21 amino acids. V dropped 4 bases and J dropped 1; count of bases not matched to a gene: 14. Germline CDR1 reads MDHEN; CDR2 reads SYDVKM. The CDR3 nucleotides are TGTGCCAGCAGTTCACCCCGGGGACTAGCGGGGGGGCGATTCGGCACAGATACGCAGTATTTT. Protein: CASSSPRGLAGGRFGTDTQYF.

Turning to this clone: Other DNA sequences in the sample encode the same CDR3. The J gene is TRBJ1-2, the V gene TRBV29-1; 8 bases align to TRBD1. This CDR3 has 12 amino acids. Germline assignment: CDR1 SQVTM and CDR2 ANQGSEA. Trimming removed 6 bases from V and 6 bases from J; junction bases left unmatched: 6. The CDR3 DNA reads TGCAGCGTCGTACAGGGGGGGGATGGCTACACCTTC. Translating gives CSVVQGGDGYTF.

This clone occurred once. The V call is TRBV19, the J call TRBJ1-5; D is ambiguous. Germline values: CDR1 LNHDA, CDR2 SQIVND (reference sequence). The CDR3 consists of 13 residues. V was clipped by 7 bases and J by 5 bases, with 12 bases between them. DNA for the CDR3: TGTGCCAGTACCCCGGGGAGAGATCAGCCCCAGCATTTT. It yields the protein CASTPGRDQPQHF.